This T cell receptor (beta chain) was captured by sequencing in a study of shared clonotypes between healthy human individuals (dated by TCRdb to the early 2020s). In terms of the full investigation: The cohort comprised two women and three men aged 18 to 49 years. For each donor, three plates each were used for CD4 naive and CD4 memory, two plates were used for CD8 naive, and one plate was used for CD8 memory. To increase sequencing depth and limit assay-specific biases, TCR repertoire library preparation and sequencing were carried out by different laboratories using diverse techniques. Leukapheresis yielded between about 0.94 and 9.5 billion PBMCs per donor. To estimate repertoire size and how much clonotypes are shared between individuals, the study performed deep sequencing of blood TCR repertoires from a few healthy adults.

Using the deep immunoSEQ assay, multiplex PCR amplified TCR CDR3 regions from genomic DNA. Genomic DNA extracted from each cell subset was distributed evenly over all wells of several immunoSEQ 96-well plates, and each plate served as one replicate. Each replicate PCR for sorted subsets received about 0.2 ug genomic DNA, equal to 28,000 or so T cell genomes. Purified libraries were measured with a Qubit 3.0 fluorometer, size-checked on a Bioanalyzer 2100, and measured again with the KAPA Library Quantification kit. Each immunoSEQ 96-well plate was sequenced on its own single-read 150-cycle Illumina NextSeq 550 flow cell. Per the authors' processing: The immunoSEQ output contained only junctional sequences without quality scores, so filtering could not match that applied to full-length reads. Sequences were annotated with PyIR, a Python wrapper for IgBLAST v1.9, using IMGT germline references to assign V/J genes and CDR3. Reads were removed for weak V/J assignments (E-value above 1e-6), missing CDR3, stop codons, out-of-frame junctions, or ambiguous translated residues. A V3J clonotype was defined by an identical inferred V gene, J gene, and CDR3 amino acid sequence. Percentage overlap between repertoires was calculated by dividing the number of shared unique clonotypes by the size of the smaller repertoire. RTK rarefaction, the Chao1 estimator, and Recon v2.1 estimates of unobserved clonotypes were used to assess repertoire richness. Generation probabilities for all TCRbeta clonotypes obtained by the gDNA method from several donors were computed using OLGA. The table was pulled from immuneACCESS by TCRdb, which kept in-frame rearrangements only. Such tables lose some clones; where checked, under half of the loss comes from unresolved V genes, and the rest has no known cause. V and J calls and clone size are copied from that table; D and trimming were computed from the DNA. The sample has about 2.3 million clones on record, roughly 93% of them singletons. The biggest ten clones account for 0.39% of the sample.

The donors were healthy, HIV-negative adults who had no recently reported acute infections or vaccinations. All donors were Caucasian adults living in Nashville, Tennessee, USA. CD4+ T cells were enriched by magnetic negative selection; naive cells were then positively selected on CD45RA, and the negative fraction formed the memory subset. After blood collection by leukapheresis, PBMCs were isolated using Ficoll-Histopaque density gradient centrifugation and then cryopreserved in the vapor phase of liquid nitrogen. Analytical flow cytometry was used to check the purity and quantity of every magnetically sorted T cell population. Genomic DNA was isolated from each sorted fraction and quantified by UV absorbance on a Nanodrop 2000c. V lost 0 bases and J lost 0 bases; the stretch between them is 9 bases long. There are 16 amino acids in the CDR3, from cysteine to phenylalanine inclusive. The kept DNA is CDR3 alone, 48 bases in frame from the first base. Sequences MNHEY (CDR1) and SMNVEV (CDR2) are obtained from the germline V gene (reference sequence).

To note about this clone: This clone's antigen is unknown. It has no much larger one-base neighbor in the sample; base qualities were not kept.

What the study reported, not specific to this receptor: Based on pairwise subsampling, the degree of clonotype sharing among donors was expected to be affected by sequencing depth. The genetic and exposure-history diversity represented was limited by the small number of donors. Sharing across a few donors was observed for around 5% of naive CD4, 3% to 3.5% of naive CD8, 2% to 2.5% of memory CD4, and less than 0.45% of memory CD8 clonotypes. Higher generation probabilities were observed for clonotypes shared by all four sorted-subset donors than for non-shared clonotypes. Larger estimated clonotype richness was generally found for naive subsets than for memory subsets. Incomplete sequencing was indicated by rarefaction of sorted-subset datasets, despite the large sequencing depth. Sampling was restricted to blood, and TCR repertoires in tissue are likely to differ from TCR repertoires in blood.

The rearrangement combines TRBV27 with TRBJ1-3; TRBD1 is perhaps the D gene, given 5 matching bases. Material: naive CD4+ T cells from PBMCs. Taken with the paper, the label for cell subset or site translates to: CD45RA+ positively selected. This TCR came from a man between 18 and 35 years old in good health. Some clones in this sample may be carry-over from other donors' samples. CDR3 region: CASSLSGASSGNTIYF. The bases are TGTGCCAGCAGTTTATCCGGGGCCAGCTCTGGAAACACCATATATTTT.